Each of the 23 T cell receptor beta chains below was sequenced from the same sample in a study of Tregs in tolerant kidney transplant recipients. The method was immunoSEQ multiplex PCR; TCRdb's version includes in-frame clones alone and lacks a portion of them. The table includes under 100,000 clones, 90% to 95% detected once. The sample was CD8+ T cells from blood. The receptors originated from a human donor in good health.

The V call is TRBV2, the J call TRBJ2-7, with D unclear. This CDR3 has 16 amino acids. Germline-derived CDR1 and CDR2 are SNHLY and FYNNEI. V was pared by 4 bases and J by 3 bases, with 19 bases between. CDR3 protein: CASSVPSQIPNYEQYF. The CDR3 DNA is TGTGCCAGCAGTGTCCCCAGCCAGATCCCAAACTACGAGCAGTACTTC.

V and J are TRBV10-3 and TRBJ2-1; 8 bases match TRBD1. After removal of 6 bases from V and 4 bases from J, the junction contained 2 bases not matched to a gene. The CDR3 totals 13 residues. The germline V gene encodes CDR1 ENHRY and CDR2 SYGVKD. CDR3 protein: CAIRDREYNEQFF. CDR3 nucleotide sequence: TGTGCCATCAGGGACAGGGAATACAATGAGCAGTTCTTC.

V usage is TRBV19 and J usage is TRBJ2-2; 12 bases are a match to TRBD2. The germline gives CDR1 LNHDA, CDR2 SQIVND (reference sequence). The CDR3 length is 16 residues. Trimming took 4 bases from V and 1 from J; bases not matched to a gene: 1. The CDR3 region has the DNA TGTGCCAGTAGTAGGGGACTAGCGGGGAACACCGGGGAGCTGTTTTTT. Its translation: CASSRGLAGNTGELFF.

This sequence joins TRBV7-9 and TRBJ1-2; possibly TRBD1 for D (5 bases). V was trimmed by 1 base and J by 2 bases, leaving 11 bases between them. The CDR3 is 15 amino acids. Germline CDR1 is SEHNR and CDR2 is FQNEAQ (reference sequence). CDR3: CASSLGQGANYGYTF. The DNA of the CDR3 is TGTGCCAGCAGCTTAGGGCAGGGTGCGAACTATGGCTACACCTTC.

This clone was seen only once. The J gene is TRBJ2-1, the V gene TRBV5-6, with TRBD1 identical over 11 bases. Germline V gene data show CDR1 as SGHDT and CDR2 as YYEEEE. The V segment lost 3 bases and the J segment 8 bases; nucleotides outside the gene matches: 7. This CDR3 comprises 15 residues. CDR3 amino acids: CASSSDRGQVDEQFF. As DNA, the CDR3 is TGTGCCAGCAGCTCGGACAGGGGGCAGGTGGATGAGCAGTTCTTC. Full variable domain (missing parts from reference TRBV5-6 and TRBJ2-1): DAGVTQSPTHLIKTRGQQVTLRCSPKSGHDTVSWYQQALGQGPQFIFQYYEEEERQRGNFPDRFSGHQFPNYSSELNVNALLLGDSALYLCASSSDRGQVDEQFFGPGTRLTVL.

This chain connects TRBV6-1 to TRBJ2-2; maybe TRBD1 (5 bases). The CDR3 runs 15 residues. V was clipped by 7 bases and J by 10 bases, with 22 bases between them. CDR1 and CDR2 (germline): MNHNS, SASEGT. CDR3: CASNGSGKGWLELFF. CDR3 sequence (DNA): TGTGCCAGCAATGGGTCAGGGAAGGGATGGCTGGAGCTGTTTTTT.

CDR3 DNA: TGTGCCAGCAAAGACTCGACAGGGAACTATGGCTACACCTTC. Translation gives CASKDSTGNYGYTF. The chain has TRBV6-5 and TRBJ1-2; 7 positions match TRBD1. V dropped 7 bases and J dropped 2; count of bases not matched to a gene: 7. Looked up from germline, CDR1 is MNHEY and CDR2 is SVGAGI. The CDR3 is 14 residues long.

CDR3 nucleotides: TGTGCCAGCACGTGGTCTGAAACAGATACGCAGTATTTT. Its translation: CASTWSETDTQYF. The chain recombines TRBV7-9 with TRBJ2-3; D is unclear. The CDR3 loop spans 13 amino acids. Trimming pared 7 bases from V and 3 bases from J, leaving 11 bases between. Germline CDR1 and CDR2: SEHNR and FQNEAQ (reference sequence). Based on the CDR3 plus reference TRBV7-9 and TRBJ2-3, the full variable domain is DTGVSQNPRHKITKRGQNVTFRCDPISEHNRLYWYRQTLGQGPEFLTYFQNEAQLEKSRLLSDRFSAERPKGSFSTLEIQRTEQGDSAMYLCASTWSETDTQYFGPGTRLTVL.

In nucleotides, the CDR3 is TGTGCCAGCAGCCCCAGGAGTTATGGCTACACCTTC. Protein: CASSPRSYGYTF. This chain connects TRBV7-9 to TRBJ1-2; D remains ambiguous. V lost 5 bases, J lost 5 bases, and 9 bases lay in between. The V gene's germline CDR1 is SEHNR and CDR2 FQNEAQ (reference sequence). The CDR3 runs to 12 residues.

V usage is TRBV5-1 and J usage is TRBJ2-7; TRBD1 is a possible D gene (5 bases). With 2 bases removed from V and 3 bases from J, the gap between germline ends came to 9 bases. The CDR3 has 13 residues. Germline lookup yields CDR1 SGHRS and CDR2 YFSETQ. This chain's CDR3 is CASSFAGNYEQYF. The CDR3, as DNA: TGCGCCAGCAGCTTTGCAGGGAACTACGAGCAGTACTTC.

This chain uses TRBV27 with TRBJ1-1; D is perhaps TRBD1 (6 bases). V was clipped by 7 bases and J by 1 base, with 16 bases between them. This CDR3 is 15 amino acids long. The V gene's germline CDR1 is MNHEY and CDR2 SMNVEV (reference sequence). CDR3 loop: CASTHGAGANTEAFF. The CDR3 nucleotides are TGTGCCAGCACCCACGGGGCGGGGGCGAACACTGAAGCTTTCTTT.

The genes are TRBV6-5 and TRBJ2-1, with no clear D. The CDR3 covers 13 residues. Deletions cut 0 bases from V and 6 bases from J, with 6 bases between. The germline V gene encodes CDR1 MNHEY and CDR2 SVGAGI. The CDR3 protein is CASSYSIRNEQFF. CDR3 nucleotides: TGTGCCAGCAGTTACTCGATCCGCAATGAGCAGTTCTTC.

The chain links TRBV4-2 to TRBJ2-2, with 12 nucleotides matching TRBD2. The trim removed 1 base at V and 6 bases at J, leaving 0 bases unmatched. Germline CDR1 reads LGHNA; CDR2 reads YNFKEQ. This CDR3 is 15 amino acids long. CDR3 nucleotides: TGTGCCAGCAGCCAAGGACTAGCGGGGGCCGGGGAGCTGTTTTTT. Protein product: CASSQGLAGAGELFF.

CDR3 in amino acids: CASSSSVDRGPGQPQHF. In DNA form, the CDR3 reads TGTGCCAGCAGCTCCTCCGTGGACAGGGGGCCCGGTCAGCCCCAGCATTTT. The J gene is TRBJ1-5, the V gene TRBV7-9; 11 bases fit TRBD1. The CDR3 runs to 17 residues. V was pared by 4 bases and J by 6 bases, with 11 bases of the junction left unmatched. Germline values: CDR1 SEHNR, CDR2 FQNEAQ (reference sequence).

There are a few counts of this clone. V is TRBV6-5 and J is TRBJ1-2, with a weak D call TRBD1 (5 bases). The CDR3 sequence is 16 residues long. V was cut by 2 bases and J by 3 bases, with 16 bases left in between. The germline CDR1 and CDR2 sequences are MNHEY and SVGAGI. The CDR3 DNA reads as TGTGCCAGCAGTTACATCCTACGCGGGGCCGACTATGGCTACACCTTC. It codes for CASSYILRGADYGYTF.

The genes are TRBV5-6 and TRBJ2-1; 11 bases align to TRBD2. The ends lost 2 bases at V and 13 bases at J; junction bases unmatched: 20. In germline, CDR1 is SGHDT, CDR2 YYEEEE. The CDR3 totals 18 residues. The CDR3 DNA sequence: TGTGCCAGCAGCTTAGATGACTTGCCTAGCGGGAGGTCGAGGGGACAGTTCTTC. As protein: CASSLDDLPSGRSRGQFF.

This clone showed up just once. The V gene is TRBV11-2, the J gene TRBJ2-7; 10 positions agree with TRBD1. CDR1 and CDR2 (germline): SGHAT, FQNNGV. V lost 5 bases and J lost 0; bases outside the gene matches: 16. The CDR3 runs to 19 residues. CDR3 sequence reads: CASSHPPLRDRGFSYEQYF. As DNA, the CDR3 is TGTGCCAGCAGCCATCCCCCCCTCCGGGACAGGGGTTTCTCCTACGAGCAGTACTTC. The full variable domain, with the rest looked up from reference TRBV11-2 and TRBJ2-7, is EAGVAQSPRYKIIEKRQSVAFWCNPISGHATLYWYQQILGQGPKLLIQFQNNGVVDDSQLPKDRFSAERLKGVDSTLKIQPAKLEDSAVYLCASSHPPLRDRGFSYEQYFGPGTRLTVT.

CDR3 nucleotide sequence: TGCAGCGAAGCAAATATATGGGCAACCAGGGTTGGTCAAGAGACCCAGTACTTC. It encodes CSEANIWATRVGQETQYF. V gene TRBV29-1 combines with J gene TRBJ2-5, with D maybe TRBD1 (5 bases). V gave up 7 bases and J gave up 2 bases, with 29 bases separating them. CDR1 and CDR2 (germline): SQVTM, ANQGSEA. This CDR3 is built from 18 residues.

The chain is built from TRBV7-8 and TRBJ2-7, with D possibly being TRBD1 or TRBD2 (5 bases each). The CDR3 runs to 15 residues. Germline CDR1 is SGHVS and CDR2 is FQNEAQ. V shed 1 base and J shed 6 bases, with 16 bases lying between them. The CDR3 coding sequence is TGTGCCAGCAGCTTAGTTCAGGGACCTAGTGGCGAGCAGTACTTC. It codes for CASSLVQGPSGEQYF.

The rearrangement uses TRBV7-9 and TRBJ2-1, with TRBD1 as a possible D gene (7 bases). V lost 5 bases and J lost 4, with 18 bases in between. Germline V CDR1 and CDR2: SEHNR, FQNEAQ (reference sequence). The CDR3 is 16 residues long. CDR3 region: CASSLAGQNVYNEQFF. The CDR3 nucleotides are TGTGCCAGCAGCCTTGCGGGACAGAACGTGTACAATGAGCAGTTCTTC. Together with reference TRBV7-9 and TRBJ2-1, the CDR3 gives the full variable domain: DTGVSQNPRHKITKRGQNVTFRCDPISEHNRLYWYRQTLGQGPEFLTYFQNEAQLEKSRLLSDRFSAERPKGSFSTLEIQRTEQGDSAMYLCASSLAGQNVYNEQFFGPGTRLTVL.

The rearrangement joins TRBV10-3 to TRBJ1-1; D possibly corresponds to TRBD1 (5 bases). The CDR3 extends over 15 amino acids. Germline CDR1 is ENHRY and CDR2 is SYGVKD. Trimming took 1 base from V and 1 from J, leaving 10 bases between them. CDR3 DNA: TGTGCCATCAGTGAGTATAAACAGGAGAACACTGAAGCTTTCTTT. It translates to CAISEYKQENTEAFF.

This chain uses TRBV15 with TRBJ1-3; 9 bases are shared with TRBD1. CDR1 and CDR2 from the germline V gene are LNHNV and YYDKDF (reference sequence). V trimming: 0 bases; J trimming: 2 bases; junction bases outside the gene matches: 5. CDR3 length equals 17 residues. In DNA form, the CDR3 reads TGTGCCACCAGCAGAGATCTGGGGACAGGGCCTGGAAACACCATATATTTT. Protein: CATSRDLGTGPGNTIYF.

The rearrangement uses TRBV5-4 and TRBJ1-1, with TRBD1 matching over 10 bases. Germline V lookup: CDR1 SGHNT, CDR2 YYREEE (reference sequence). The ends lost 4 bases at V and 1 base at J; junction bases unmatched: 7. This CDR3 region has 16 residues. The CDR3 DNA follows: TGTGCCAGCAGCCCAGACAGGGGGCGGGAGAACACTGAAGCTTTCTTT. Translation gives CASSPDRGRENTEAFF. Using reference TRBV5-4 and TRBJ1-1 for the parts outside the CDR3, the full variable domain is ETGVTQSPTHLIKTRGQQVTLRCSSQSGHNTVSWYQQALGQGPQFIFQYYREEENGRGNFPPRFSGLQFPNYSSELNVNALELDDSALYLCASSPDRGRENTEAFFGQGTRLTVV.